This T cell receptor beta chain emerged from a study of neurological immune-mediated disorders. Whole-study context: Multiple sclerosis patients numbered around 35, of whom some 31 were relapsing-remitting and 3 secondary progressive.

The study's findings and limits: Phylogenetic grouping put 18 of 34 multiple sclerosis patients' repertoires into one related-CDR3 cluster, a possible signature. None of the CDR3 amino acid sequences of expanded clones recurred across subjects, suggesting private repertoires in all groups. Multiple sclerosis was found to have the least TCR clonal expansion, below healthy controls, and HTLV-1-associated myelopathy the most.

CDR1 is SQVTM, CDR2 ANQGSEA, per germline. V gave up 5 bases and J gave up 3 bases, with 13 bases separating them. The CDR3 consists of 13 residues. TCRdb reanalysed the 5' RACE reads using MiXCR and keeps one entry per CDR3 protein. This table has about 70,000 distinct CDR3 sequences, about 3% appearing once. Ten or more counts support this clonotype. What it binds is not known. The sequence was collected from a woman aged 50 to 65 with multiple sclerosis. The rearrangement links TRBV29-1 to TRBJ1-1; D is unresolved. The sequenced sample consisted of PBMCs. The chain's CDR3 is CSVSGFTDTEAFF. The CDR3 DNA reads TGCAGCGTTTCTGGTTTTACGGACACTGAAGCTTTCTTT.